This T cell receptor beta chain was observed in a study of OX40 agonist ivuxolimab in advanced cancers. Turning to the study itself: Head and neck, renal cell, melanoma or hepatocellular carcinoma were the cancers that dose-escalation patients had.

Profiling relied on immunoSEQ multiplex PCR, and the TCRdb table lists in-frame clones only, not all of them. The data show 25,000 or so clones, 75% to 90% seen once. CDR1 is MNHEY, CDR2 SVGAGI, per germline. This CDR3 spans 14 amino acids. V was shortened by 1 base and J by 1 base, with 7 bases between the two germline ends. Sequenced material: CD4+ or CD8+ T cells sorted from blood, taken in a trial of the OX40 agonist ivuxolimab. The chain carries TRBV6-5 and TRBJ1-1; D may be TRBD1 (5 bases). The clonotype was recovered from an adult with an advanced solid tumor such as melanoma, head and neck, liver or kidney cancer. In DNA form, the CDR3 reads TGTGCCAGCAGTTACTTGACAGCGAACACTGAAGCTTTCTTT. Translation: CASSYLTANTEAFF.